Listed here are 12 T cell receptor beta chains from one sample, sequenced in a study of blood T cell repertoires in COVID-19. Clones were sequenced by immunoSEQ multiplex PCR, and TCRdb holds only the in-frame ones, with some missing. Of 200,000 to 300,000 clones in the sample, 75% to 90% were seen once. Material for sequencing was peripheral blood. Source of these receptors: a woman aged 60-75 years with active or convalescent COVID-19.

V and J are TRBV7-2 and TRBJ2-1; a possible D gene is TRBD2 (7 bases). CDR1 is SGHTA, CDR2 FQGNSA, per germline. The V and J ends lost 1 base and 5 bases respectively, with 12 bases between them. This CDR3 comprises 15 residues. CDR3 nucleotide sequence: TGTGCCAGCAGCTTAGTGGGGGGGGCCCACAATGAGCAGTTCTTC. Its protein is CASSLVGGAHNEQFF.

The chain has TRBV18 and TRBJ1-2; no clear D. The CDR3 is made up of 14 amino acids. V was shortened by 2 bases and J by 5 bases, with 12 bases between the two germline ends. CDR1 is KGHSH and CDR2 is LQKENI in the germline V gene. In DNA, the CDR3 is TGTGCCAGCTCACCAGATAACAGACCTTATGGCTACACCTTC. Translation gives CASSPDNRPYGYTF. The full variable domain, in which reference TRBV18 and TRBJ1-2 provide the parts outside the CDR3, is NAGVMQNPRHLVRRRGQEARLRCSPMKGHSHVYWYRQLPEEGLKFMVYLQKENIIDESGMPKERFSAEFPKEGPSILRIQQVVRGDSAAYFCASSPDNRPYGYTFGSGTRLTVV.

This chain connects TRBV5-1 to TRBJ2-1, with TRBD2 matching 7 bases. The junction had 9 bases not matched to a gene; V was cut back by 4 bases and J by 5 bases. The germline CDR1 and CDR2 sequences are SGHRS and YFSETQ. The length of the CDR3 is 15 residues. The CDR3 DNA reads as TGCGCCAGCAGCCCCGGCTGGGAGGGGCACAATGAGCAGTTCTTC. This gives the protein CASSPGWEGHNEQFF.

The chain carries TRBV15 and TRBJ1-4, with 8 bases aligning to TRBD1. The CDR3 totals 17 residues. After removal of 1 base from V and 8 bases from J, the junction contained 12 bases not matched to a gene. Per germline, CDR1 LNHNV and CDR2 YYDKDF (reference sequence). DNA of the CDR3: TGTGCCACCAGCAGAGGAAGGGGACAGGTGGCGGGGGAAAAACTGTTTTTT. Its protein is CATSRGRGQVAGEKLFF.

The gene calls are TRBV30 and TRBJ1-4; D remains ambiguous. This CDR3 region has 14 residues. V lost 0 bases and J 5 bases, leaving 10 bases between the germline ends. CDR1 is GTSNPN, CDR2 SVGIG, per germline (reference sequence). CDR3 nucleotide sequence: TGTGCCTGGAGTGTTAGTTCCATGAATGAAAAACTGTTTTTT. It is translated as CAWSVSSMNEKLFF.

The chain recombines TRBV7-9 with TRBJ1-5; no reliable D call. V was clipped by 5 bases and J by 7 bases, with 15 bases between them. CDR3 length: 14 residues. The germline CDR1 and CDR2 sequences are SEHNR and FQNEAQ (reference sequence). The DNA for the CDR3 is TGTGCCAGCAGCCCAATGGGAGGAACACAGCCCCAGCATTTT. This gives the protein CASSPMGGTQPQHF.

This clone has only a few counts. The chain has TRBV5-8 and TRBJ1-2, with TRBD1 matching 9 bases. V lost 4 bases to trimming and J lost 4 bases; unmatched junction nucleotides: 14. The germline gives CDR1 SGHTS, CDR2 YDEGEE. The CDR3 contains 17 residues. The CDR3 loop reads CASSPSLGGTGTYGYTF. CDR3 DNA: TGTGCCAGCAGCCCCTCGCTAGGCGGGACAGGGACCTATGGCTACACCTTC.

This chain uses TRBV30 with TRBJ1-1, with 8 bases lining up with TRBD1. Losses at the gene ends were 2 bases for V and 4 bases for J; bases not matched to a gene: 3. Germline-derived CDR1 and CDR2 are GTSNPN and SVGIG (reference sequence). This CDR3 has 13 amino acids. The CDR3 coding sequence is TGTGCCTGGAGTACCACAGGGGGCACTGAAGCTTTCTTT. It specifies CAWSTTGGTEAFF.

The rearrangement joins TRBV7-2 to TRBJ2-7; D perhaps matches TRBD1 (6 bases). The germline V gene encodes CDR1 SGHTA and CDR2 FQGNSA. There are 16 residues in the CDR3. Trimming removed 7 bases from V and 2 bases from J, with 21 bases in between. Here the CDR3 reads CASTFQGSQGPYEQYF. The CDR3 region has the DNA TGTGCCAGCACCTTTCAGGGGTCACAGGGACCCTACGAGCAGTACTTC.

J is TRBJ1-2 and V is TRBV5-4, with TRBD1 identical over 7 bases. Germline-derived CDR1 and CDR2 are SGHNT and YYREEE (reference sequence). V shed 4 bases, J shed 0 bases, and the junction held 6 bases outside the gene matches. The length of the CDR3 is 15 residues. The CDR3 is CASSRGGHTNYGYTF. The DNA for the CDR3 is TGTGCCAGCAGCCGAGGGGGCCATACTAACTATGGCTACACCTTC.

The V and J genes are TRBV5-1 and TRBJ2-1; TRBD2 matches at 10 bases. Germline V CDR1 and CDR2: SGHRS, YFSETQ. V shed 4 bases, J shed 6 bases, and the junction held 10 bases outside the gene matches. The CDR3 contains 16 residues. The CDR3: CASSPRQERGGNEQFF. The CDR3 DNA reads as TGCGCCAGCAGCCCAAGGCAGGAGCGGGGGGGCAATGAGCAGTTCTTC. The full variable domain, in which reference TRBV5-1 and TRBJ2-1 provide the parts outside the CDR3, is KAGVTQTPRYLIKTRGQQVTLSCSPISGHRSVSWYQQTPGQGLQFLFEYFSETQRNKGNFPGRFSGRQFSNSRSEMNVSTLELGDSALYLCASSPRQERGGNEQFFGPGTRLTVL.

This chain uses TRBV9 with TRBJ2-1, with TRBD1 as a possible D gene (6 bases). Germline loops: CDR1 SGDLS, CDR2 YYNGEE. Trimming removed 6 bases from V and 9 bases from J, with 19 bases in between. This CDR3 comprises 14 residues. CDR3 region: CASKSRGPQGEQFF. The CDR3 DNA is TGTGCCAGCAAGTCTCGGGGTCCACAGGGTGAGCAGTTCTTC.